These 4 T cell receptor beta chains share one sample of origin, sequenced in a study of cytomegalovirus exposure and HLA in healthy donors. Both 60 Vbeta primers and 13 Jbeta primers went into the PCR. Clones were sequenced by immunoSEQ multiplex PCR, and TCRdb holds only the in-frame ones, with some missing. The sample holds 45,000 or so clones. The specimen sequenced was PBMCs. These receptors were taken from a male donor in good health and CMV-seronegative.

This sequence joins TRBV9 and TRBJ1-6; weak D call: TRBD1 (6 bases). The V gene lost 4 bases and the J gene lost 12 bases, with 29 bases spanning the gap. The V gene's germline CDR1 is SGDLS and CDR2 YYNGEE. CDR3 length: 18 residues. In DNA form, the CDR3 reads TGTGCCAGCAGCCCCCGGGACACCACCCCCGGATGGGGTGAACCCCTCCACTTT. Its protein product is CASSPRDTTPGWGEPLHF.

CDR3 protein: CATSRKPGQTYGYTF. The CDR3 DNA reads as TGTGCCACCAGCAGGAAGCCGGGACAGACATATGGCTACACCTTC. This chain connects TRBV15 to TRBJ1-2; 7 positions match TRBD1. The V gene end was trimmed by 3 bases and the J gene end by 5 bases; junction bases not matched to a gene: 9. CDR1 is LNHNV and CDR2 is YYDKDF in the germline V gene (reference sequence). CDR3 size: 15 residues.

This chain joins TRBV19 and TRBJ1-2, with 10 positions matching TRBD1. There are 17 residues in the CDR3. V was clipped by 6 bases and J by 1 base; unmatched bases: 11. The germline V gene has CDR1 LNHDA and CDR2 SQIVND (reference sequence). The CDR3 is CASRTPEGQGNNYGYTF. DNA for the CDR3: TGTGCCAGTAGAACACCCGAGGGACAGGGGAATAACTATGGCTACACCTTC.

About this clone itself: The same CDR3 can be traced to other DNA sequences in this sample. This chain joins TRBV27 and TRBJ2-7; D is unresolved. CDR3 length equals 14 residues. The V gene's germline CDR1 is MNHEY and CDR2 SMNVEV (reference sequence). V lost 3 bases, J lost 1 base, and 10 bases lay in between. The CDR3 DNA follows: TGTGCCAGCAGTTTGTCGGGTAATTCCTACGAGCAGTACTTC. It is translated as CASSLSGNSYEQYF.